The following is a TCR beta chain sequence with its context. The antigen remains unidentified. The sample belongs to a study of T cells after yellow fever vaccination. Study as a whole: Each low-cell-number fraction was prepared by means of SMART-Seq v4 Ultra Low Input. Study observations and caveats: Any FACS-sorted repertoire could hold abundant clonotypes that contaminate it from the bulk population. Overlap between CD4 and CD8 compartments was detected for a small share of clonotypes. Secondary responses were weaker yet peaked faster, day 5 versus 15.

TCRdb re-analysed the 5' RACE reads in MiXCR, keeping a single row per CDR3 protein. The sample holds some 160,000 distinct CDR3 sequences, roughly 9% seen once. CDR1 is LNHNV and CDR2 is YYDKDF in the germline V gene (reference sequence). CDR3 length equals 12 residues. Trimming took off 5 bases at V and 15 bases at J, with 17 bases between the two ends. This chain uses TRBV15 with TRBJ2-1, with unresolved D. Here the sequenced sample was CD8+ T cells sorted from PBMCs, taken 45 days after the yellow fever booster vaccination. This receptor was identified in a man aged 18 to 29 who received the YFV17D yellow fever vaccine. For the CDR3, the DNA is TGTGCCACCAGCGGAGTAAGACACTTCCCGTTCTTC. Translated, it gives CATSGVRHFPFF.